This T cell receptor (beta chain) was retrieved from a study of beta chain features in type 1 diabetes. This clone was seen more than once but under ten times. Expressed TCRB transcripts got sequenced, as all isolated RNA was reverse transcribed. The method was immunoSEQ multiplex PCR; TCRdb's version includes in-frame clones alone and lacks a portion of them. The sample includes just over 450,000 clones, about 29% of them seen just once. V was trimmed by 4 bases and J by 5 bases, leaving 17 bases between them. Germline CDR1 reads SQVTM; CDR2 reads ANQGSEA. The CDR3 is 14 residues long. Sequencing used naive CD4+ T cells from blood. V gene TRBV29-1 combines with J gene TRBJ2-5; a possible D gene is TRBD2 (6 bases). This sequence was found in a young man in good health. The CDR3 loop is CSVVRGARTETQYF. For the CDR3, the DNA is TGCAGCGTTGTGCGCGGGGCGAGAACGGAGACCCAGTACTTC.